This entry is about one T cell receptor beta chain. The sample belongs to a study of blood T cell repertoires in COVID-19. Trimming took off 4 bases at V and 9 bases at J, with 26 bases between the two ends. This CDR3 is built from 18 residues. Per germline, CDR1 SGHDT and CDR2 YYEEEE. The assay was immunoSEQ multiplex PCR, and TCRdb's table has in-frame clones only and misses some. The data contain around 230,000 clones, about nine tenths of them singletons. The TCR originated in a woman aged 40 to 50 with acute COVID-19. Sample: PBMCs or T cells enriched from blood (not recorded which). V gene TRBV5-6 combines with J gene TRBJ1-6, with D possibly TRBD1 on 5 matching bases. The CDR3 loop is CASSGGALGRGSSSPLHF. CDR3 nucleotide sequence: TGTGCCAGCAGCGGAGGGGCCCTGGGGCGAGGGTCGAGTTCACCCCTCCACTTT.